This TCR beta chain is from a study of T cells in Graves' hyperthyroidism and ophthalmopathy (dated by TCRdb to the late 2010s). In terms of the full investigation: Peripheral blood samples were taken at initial diagnosis, before any treatment was given. A discovery cohort of approximately 97 patients, approximately 45 with Graves' ophthalmopathy and about 58 with stable Graves' hyperthyroidism, was used to find distinguishing TCR V-J signatures. Prospective prediction of ophthalmopathy was tested in an independent validation cohort consisting of 18 hyperthyroidism patients and 15 or so patients who later progressed to ophthalmopathy. The 100 or so discovery patients were randomly divided into training and test sets at a 7:3 ratio. In over five Graves' hyperthyroidism patients, the study also compared T-cell repertoires from thyroid tissue with T-cell repertoires from blood. Following sampling, methimazole starting at 30 mg daily was given to hyperthyroidism patients, and high-dose intravenous methylprednisolone was given to ophthalmopathy patients. According to the paper, TCR Vbeta CDR3 sequencing was carried out on 135 peripheral blood samples, which came from some 41 ophthalmopathy, around 75 hyperthyroidism and some 17 progressor patients. Beyond this particular receptor, the publication reports: Sample size was not statistically predetermined, and blinding of investigators to group allocation was not performed. Ophthalmopathy was separated from stable hyperthyroidism by a 13 V-J signature model, with around 88% sensitivity and about 81% specificity obtained in cross-validation and 80%/75% obtained in testing. Most expanded thyroid clonotypes (frequency above 0.001) were also found in blood, which suggests that blood repertoires may mirror thyroid immune responses. In validation, the model predicted progression to ophthalmopathy a median of approximately 6.3 months before onset, with approximately 71% sensitivity and 72.22% specificity.

Unmatched junction bases come to 10, with V trimmed by 5 bases and J by 7 bases. From the cysteine through the phenylalanine, the CDR3 covers 14 amino acids. Solely the CDR3 DNA is kept, with 42 bases framed from the first base. The germline V gene specifies MNHNS as CDR1 and SASEGT as CDR2. This clonotype has a count of ten or more. The antigen it recognizes is unknown. No quality values exist for individual bases; no much larger clone is one base distant. Amplification of TCR beta CDR3 regions was carried out from RNA transcripts. The first round of RT-PCR for the TCR CDR3 was performed with the HTBI primer set and the Qiagen OneStep RT-PCR kit. Libraries were constructed in a second round of multiplex PCR, after which size selection and purification were performed. Sequencing of the libraries was done on an Illumina HiSeq2000 using paired-end 100 bp reads. On the study's bioinformatics: SOAPnuke was used to process the raw data, removing reads that contained adapters or uncalled bases, had a mean Phred below 15, or lacked an exact match to the constant primer or identifier. COPE v1.2.5 was used to merge the high-quality paired reads, and each unique nucleotide sequence was defined as a clonotype. MiTCR v1.1 was used to align clonotypes to the IMGT TRBV, TRBD and TRBJ reference segments. The analysis included only V-J combinations with a frequency above 0.0001, which together covered 99% to 99.2% of the repertoires. The TCS score was defined as F50 (clonal expansion) divided by E x V (chaos), with BLOSUM62-based TCRdist calculated between CDR3 peptides within each V-J. Welch's t-statistics and random forest reduced fewer than 600 V-J features to 10 to 15, which were used in a naive Bayes classifier (R e1071). Clones were called with MiXCR by TCRdb after fastp trimmed the public reads at Q25, and only in-frame beta chains were retained. Rows are combined by CDR3 protein, so each entry shows the most common genes and DNA. TCRdb, not the original authors, processed these V and J calls. For this sample the table gives about 110,000 distinct CDR3 sequences, of which approximately 15% were detected only once. The top ten hold about 45% of the sample.

Stable Graves' hyperthyroidism was defined as the absence of progression to ophthalmopathy over 18 months of follow-up. Hyperthyroidism patients were aged 18 to 65 years and newly diagnosed, with disease duration of less than 2 months. Patients with uncontrolled infections, other autoimmune diseases, pregnancy or lactation were excluded. Diagnoses were established on the basis of clinical symptoms, serum thyroxine and TRAb, thyroid ultrasound, and orbital computed tomography. PBMCs were isolated from about 10 ml of fresh peripheral blood by Ficoll-Paque density gradient centrifugation. Trizol reagent was used to extract total RNA, and RNA quality was then checked on an Agilent 2100 Bioanalyzer.

The specimen was blood. The chain employs TRBV6-1 and TRBJ1-1; 7 central bases correspond to TRBD1. This receptor was identified in a woman in her forties or fifties with Graves' hyperthyroidism. The CDR3 here reads CASSYRGTSSEAFF. The sequence in DNA is TGTGCCAGCAGTTACAGGGGCACGTCTAGTGAAGCTTTCTTT.